These 5 T cell receptor beta chains were sequenced from one sample in a study of shared clonotypes between healthy human individuals. Assay: immunoSEQ multiplex PCR; the TCRdb copy retains only in-frame clones and omits some. The sample includes roughly 2,500,000 clones, 93% seen only once; the top ten take around 0.37%. The sample comprised naive CD4+ T cells from PBMCs. Noted subset: CD45RA+ positively selected. The source of these receptors is a man aged 18-30 years in good health. Some clones in this sample may be carry-over from other donors' samples.

This rearrangement joins TRBV5-1 to TRBJ1-2; D gene ambiguous. V gave up 1 base and J gave up 0 bases, with 7 bases separating them. Germline values: CDR1 SGHRS, CDR2 YFSETQ. The CDR3 covers 14 residues. The CDR3 sequence is CASSLPGTNYGYTF. In nucleotides, the CDR3 is TGCGCCAGCAGCTTGCCGGGAACTAACTATGGCTACACCTTC.

J is TRBJ2-4 and V is TRBV5-1, with D perhaps TRBD1 (5 bases). Germline CDR1 SGHRS, CDR2 YFSETQ. Deletions cut 4 bases from V and 8 bases from J, with 16 bases between. This CDR3 is built from 14 residues. The CDR3 loop reads CASSQIQAPDIQYF. CDR3 sequence (DNA): TGCGCCAGCAGCCAAATACAGGCCCCGGACATTCAGTACTTC.

The rearrangement uses TRBV2 and TRBJ2-3; D is possibly TRBD1 or TRBD2 (6 bases each). The length of the CDR3 is 14 residues. Germline V lookup: CDR1 SNHLY, CDR2 FYNNEI. Between the trimmed V and J ends, which lost 6 bases and 3 bases, there was a span of 13 bases. The CDR3 spells CASRRGEHTDTQYF. The CDR3 DNA reads TGTGCCAGCAGAAGGGGGGAGCATACAGATACGCAGTATTTT.

This chain links TRBV5-6 with TRBJ1-1; 9 bases map to TRBD1. The V gene end was trimmed by 3 bases and the J gene end by 8 bases; junction bases not matched to a gene: 5. Germline lookup yields CDR1 SGHDT and CDR2 YYEEEE. The CDR3 contains 13 residues. CDR3 bases: TGTGCCAGCAGCTCGATAGGACAGGGGGAAGCTTTCTTT. Translated, it gives CASSSIGQGEAFF.

This chain links TRBV5-5 with TRBJ1-3; D call uncertain. Looked up from germline, CDR1 is SGHKS and CDR2 is YYEKEE (reference sequence). The CDR3 length is 16 residues. V lost 0 bases and J lost 0, with 10 bases in between. CDR3 region: CASSLGPSSSGNTIYF. CDR3 DNA sequence: TGTGCCAGCAGCTTGGGACCCTCATCCTCTGGAAACACCATATATTTT.